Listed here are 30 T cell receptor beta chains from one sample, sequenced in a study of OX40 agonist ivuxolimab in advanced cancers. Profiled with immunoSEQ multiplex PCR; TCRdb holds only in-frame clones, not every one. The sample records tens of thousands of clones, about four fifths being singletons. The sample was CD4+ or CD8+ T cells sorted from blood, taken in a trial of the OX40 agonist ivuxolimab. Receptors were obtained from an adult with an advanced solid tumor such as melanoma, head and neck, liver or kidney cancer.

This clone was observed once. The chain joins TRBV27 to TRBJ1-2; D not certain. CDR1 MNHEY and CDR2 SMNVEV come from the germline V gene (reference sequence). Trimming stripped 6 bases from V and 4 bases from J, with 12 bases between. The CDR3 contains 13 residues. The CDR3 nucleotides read TGTGCCAGCAGCCCGGGAAGCCTCTATGGCTACACCTTC. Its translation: CASSPGSLYGYTF.

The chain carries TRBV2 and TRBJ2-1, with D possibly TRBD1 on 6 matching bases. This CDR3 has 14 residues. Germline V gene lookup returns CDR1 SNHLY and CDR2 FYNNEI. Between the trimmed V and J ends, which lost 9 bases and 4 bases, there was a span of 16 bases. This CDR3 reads CASNSGQLYNEQFF. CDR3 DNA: TGTGCCAGTAATTCGGGACAACTTTACAATGAGCAGTTCTTC.

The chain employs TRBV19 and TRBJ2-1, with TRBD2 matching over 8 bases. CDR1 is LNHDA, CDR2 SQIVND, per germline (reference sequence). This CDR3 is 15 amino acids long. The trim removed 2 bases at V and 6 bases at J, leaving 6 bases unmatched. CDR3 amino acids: CASSIRAGVGNEQFF. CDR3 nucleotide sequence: TGTGCCAGTAGTATAAGAGCGGGAGTGGGCAATGAGCAGTTCTTC.

CDR3 region: CASSPVAFRSEQYF. The CDR3 bases are TGTGCCAGCAGCCCCGTGGCCTTTCGGAGCGAGCAGTACTTC. The chain recombines TRBV6-5 with TRBJ2-7; D not certain. The CDR3 spans 14 residues. V was trimmed by 6 bases and J by 6 bases, leaving 18 bases between them. Germline values: CDR1 MNHEY, CDR2 SVGAGI.

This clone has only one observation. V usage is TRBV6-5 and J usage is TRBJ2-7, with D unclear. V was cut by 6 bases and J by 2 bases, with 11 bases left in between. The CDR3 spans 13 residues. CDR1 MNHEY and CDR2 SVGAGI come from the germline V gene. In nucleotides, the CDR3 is TGTGCCAGCAGCGTTGCGACCACCTACGAGCAGTACTTC. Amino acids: CASSVATTYEQYF.

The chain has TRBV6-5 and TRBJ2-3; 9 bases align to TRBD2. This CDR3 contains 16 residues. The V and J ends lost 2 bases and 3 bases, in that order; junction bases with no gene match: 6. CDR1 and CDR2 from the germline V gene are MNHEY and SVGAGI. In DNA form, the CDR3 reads TGTGCCAGCAGTTACGGGCTAGCGGGAAGAACAGATACGCAGTATTTT. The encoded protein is CASSYGLAGRTDTQYF.

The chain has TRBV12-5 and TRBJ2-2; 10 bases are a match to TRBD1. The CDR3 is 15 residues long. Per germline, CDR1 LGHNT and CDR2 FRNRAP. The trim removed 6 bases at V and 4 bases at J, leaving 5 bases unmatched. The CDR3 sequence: CASGLDRGGTGELFF. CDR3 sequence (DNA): TGTGCTAGTGGCCTGGACAGGGGGGGCACCGGGGAGCTGTTTTTT.

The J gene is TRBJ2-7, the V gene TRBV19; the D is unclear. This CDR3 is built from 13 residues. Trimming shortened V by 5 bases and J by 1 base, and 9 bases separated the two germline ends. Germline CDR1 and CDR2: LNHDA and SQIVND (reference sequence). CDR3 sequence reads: CASSSQPSYEQYF. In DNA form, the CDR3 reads TGTGCCAGTAGTTCTCAGCCGTCCTACGAGCAGTACTTC.

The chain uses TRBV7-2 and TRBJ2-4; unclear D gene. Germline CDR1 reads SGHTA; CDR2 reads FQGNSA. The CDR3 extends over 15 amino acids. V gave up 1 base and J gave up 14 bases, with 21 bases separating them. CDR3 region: CASSLDTQTRMLEYF. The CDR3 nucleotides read TGTGCCAGCAGCTTAGACACGCAAACAAGGATGCTTGAGTACTTC.

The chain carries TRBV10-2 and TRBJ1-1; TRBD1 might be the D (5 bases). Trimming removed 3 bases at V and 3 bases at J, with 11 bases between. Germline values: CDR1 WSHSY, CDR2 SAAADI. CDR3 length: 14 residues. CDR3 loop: CASSDDRWDTEAFF. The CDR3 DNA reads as TGCGCCAGCAGTGATGACAGATGGGACACTGAAGCTTTCTTT.

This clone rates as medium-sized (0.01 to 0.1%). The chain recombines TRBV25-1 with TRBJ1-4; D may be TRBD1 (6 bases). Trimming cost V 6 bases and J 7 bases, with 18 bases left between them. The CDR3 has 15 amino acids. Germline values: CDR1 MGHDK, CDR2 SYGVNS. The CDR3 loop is CASSQRTDPLEKLFF. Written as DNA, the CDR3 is TGTGCCAGCAGCCAGCGGACAGACCCACTTGAAAAACTGTTTTTT.

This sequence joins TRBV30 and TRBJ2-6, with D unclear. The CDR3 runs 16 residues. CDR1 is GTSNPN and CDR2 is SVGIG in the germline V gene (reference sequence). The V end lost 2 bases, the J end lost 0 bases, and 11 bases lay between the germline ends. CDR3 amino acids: CAWSRLDRSGANVLTF. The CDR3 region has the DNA TGTGCCTGGAGTAGGCTCGACCGCTCTGGGGCCAACGTCCTGACTTTC.

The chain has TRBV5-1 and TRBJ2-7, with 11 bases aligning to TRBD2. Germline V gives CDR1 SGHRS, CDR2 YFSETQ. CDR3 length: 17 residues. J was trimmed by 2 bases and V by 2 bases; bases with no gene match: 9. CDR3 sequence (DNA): TGCGCCAGCAGCTTCTCCTCCATACTAGCGGGGGCCTACGAGCAGTACTTC. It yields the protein CASSFSSILAGAYEQYF. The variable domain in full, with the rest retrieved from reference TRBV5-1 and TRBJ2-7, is KAGVTQTPRYLIKTRGQQVTLSCSPISGHRSVSWYQQTPGQGLQFLFEYFSETQRNKGNFPGRFSGRQFSNSRSEMNVSTLELGDSALYLCASSFSSILAGAYEQYFGPGTRLTVT.

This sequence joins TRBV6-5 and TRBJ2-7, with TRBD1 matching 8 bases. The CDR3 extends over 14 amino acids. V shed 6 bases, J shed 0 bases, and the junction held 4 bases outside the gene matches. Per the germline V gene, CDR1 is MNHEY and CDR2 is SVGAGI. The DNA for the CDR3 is TGTGCCAGCAGGAGGACAGGGTCCTCCTACGAGCAGTACTTC. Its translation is CASRRTGSSYEQYF.

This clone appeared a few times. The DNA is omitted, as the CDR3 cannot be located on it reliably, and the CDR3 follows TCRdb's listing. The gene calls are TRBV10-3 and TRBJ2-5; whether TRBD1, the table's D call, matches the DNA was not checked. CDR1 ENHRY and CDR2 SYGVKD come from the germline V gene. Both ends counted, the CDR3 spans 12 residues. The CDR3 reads CAISVGTGTFYF.

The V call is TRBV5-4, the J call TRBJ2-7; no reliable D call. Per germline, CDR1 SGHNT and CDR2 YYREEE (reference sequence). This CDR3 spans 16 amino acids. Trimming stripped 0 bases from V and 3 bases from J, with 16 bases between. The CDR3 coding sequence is TGTGCCAGCAGCTTGGGTGACAAACCACCATACTACGAGCAGTACTTC. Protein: CASSLGDKPPYYEQYF.

CDR3 amino acids: CASSYLTSGDYEQYF. The CDR3 DNA reads as TGCGCCAGCAGCTACCTCACTAGCGGAGACTACGAGCAGTACTTC. The chain is built from TRBV5-1 and TRBJ2-7; 8 bases match TRBD2. In germline, CDR1 is SGHRS, CDR2 YFSETQ. The CDR3 extends over 15 amino acids. Unmatched junction bases numbered 8, after V lost 3 bases and J lost 3 bases.

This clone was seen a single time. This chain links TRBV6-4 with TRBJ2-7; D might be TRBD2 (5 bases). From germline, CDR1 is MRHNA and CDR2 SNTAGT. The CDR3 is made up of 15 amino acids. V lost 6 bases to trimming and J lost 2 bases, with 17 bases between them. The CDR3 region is CASSPSGNGAYEQYF. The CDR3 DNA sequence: TGTGCCAGCAGCCCAAGCGGAAACGGGGCCTACGAGCAGTACTTC.

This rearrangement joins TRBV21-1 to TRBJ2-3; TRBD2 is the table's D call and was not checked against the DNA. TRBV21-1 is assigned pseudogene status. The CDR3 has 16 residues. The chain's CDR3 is CASSPGLAGRTDTQYF. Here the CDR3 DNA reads TGTGCCAGCAGTCCAGGACTAGCGGGACGCACAGATACGCAGTATTTT.

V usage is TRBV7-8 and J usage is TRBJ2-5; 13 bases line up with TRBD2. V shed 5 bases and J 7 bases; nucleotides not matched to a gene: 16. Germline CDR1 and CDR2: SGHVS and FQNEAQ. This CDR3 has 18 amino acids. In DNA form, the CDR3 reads TGTGCCAGCAGCAGAGGCGGACTAGCGGGAGTACGGGCGGGGACCCAGTACTTC. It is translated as CASSRGGLAGVRAGTQYF.

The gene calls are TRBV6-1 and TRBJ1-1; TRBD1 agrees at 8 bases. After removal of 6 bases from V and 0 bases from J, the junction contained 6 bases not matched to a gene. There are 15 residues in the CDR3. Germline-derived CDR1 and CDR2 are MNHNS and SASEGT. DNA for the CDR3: TGTGCCAGCAGAGTCCGGACAGGGATGAACACTGAAGCTTTCTTT. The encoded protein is CASRVRTGMNTEAFF.

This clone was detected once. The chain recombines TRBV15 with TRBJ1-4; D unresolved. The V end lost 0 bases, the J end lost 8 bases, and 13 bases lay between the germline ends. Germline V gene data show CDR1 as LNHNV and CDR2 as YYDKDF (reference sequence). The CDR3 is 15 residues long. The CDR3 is CATSRDREGGEKLFF. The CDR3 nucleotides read TGTGCCACCAGCAGAGATCGGGAGGGCGGAGAAAAACTGTTTTTT.

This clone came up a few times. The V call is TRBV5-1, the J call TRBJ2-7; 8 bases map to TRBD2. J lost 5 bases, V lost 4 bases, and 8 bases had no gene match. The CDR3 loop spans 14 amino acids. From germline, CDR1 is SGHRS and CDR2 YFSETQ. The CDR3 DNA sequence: TGCGCCAGCAGCCGCGGGACTAGTGGACACGAGCAGTACTTC. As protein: CASSRGTSGHEQYF.

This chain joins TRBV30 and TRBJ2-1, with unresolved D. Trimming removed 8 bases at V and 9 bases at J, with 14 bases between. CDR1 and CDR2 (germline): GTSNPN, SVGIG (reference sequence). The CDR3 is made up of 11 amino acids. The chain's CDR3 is CATWTVSEQFF. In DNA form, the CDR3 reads TGTGCCACCTGGACGGTGTCTGAGCAGTTCTTC. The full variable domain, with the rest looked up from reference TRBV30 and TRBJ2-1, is SQTIHQWPATLVQPVGSPLSLECTVEGTSNPNLYWYRQAAGRGLQLLFYSVGIGQISSEVPQNLSASRPQDRQFILSSKKLLLSDSGFYLCATWTVSEQFFGPGTRLTVL.

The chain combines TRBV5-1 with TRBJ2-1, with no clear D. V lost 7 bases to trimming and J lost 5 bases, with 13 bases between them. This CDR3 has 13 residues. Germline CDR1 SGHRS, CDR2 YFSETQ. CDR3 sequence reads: CASAPPLDNEQFF. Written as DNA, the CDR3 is TGCGCCAGCGCCCCCCCATTGGACAATGAGCAGTTCTTC.

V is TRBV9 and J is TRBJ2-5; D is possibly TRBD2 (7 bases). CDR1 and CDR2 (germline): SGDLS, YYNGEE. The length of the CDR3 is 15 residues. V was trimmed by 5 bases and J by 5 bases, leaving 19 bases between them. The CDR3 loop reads CASSGGGAALETQYF. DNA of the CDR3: TGTGCCAGCAGTGGGGGGGGCGCAGCATTGGAGACCCAGTACTTC.

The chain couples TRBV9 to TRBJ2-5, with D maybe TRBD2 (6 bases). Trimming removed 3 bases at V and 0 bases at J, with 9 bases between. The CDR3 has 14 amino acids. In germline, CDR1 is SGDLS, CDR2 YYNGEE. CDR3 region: CASSAGLHQETQYF. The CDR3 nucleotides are TGTGCCAGCAGCGCGGGACTCCACCAAGAGACCCAGTACTTC.

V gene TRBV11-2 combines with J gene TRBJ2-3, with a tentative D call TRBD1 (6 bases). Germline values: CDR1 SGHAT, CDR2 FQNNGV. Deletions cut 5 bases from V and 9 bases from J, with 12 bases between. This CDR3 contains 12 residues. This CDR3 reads CASSQGSQTQYF. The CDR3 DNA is TGTGCCAGCAGCCAGGGGTCCCAAACGCAGTATTTT.

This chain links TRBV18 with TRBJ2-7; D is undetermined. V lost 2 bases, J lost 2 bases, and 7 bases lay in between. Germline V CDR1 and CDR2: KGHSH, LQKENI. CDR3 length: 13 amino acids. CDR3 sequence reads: CASSPDSTYEQYF. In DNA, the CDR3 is TGTGCCAGCTCACCAGACTCCACCTACGAGCAGTACTTC.

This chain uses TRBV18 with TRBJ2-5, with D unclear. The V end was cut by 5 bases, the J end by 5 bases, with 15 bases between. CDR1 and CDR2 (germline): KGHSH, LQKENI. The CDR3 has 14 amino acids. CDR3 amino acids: CASSGLRIEETQYF. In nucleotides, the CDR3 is TGTGCCAGCTCAGGTCTGAGGATTGAGGAGACCCAGTACTTC.